The 21 T cell receptor beta chains listed next were all sequenced from one sample in a study of blood T cells in healthy people across ages. A J-beta primer mix and a sample-barcoded 5' primer were used in a second PCR of about 7 to 12 cycles. Using its own MiXCR run on the 5' RACE reads, TCRdb lists one record per CDR3 protein. The sample has over a million distinct CDR3 sequences; about 23% are singletons. The sample was also reused in another study, on T cells of mothers and their children.

The source material was blood. The receptors here all came from a girl aged 2 to 10 in good health.

This clonotype was seen a handful of times. The chain is built from TRBV7-3 and TRBJ2-3; D gene uncertain. From germline, CDR1 is SGHTA and CDR2 FQGTGA. This CDR3 is 13 amino acids long. Trimming removed 5 bases at V and 4 bases at J, with 10 bases between. The DNA of the CDR3 is TGTGCCAGCAGCCGTAATTCGGCAGATACGCAGTATTTT. Protein sequence: CASSRNSADTQYF. Full variable domain (rest looked up from reference TRBV7-3 and TRBJ2-3): GAGVSQTPSNKVTEKGKYVELRCDPISGHTALYWYRQSLGQGPEFLIYFQGTGAADDSGLPNDRFFAVRPEGSVSTLKIQRTERGDSAVYLCASSRNSADTQYFGPGTRLTVL.

The V call is TRBV28, the J call TRBJ1-4; D is unresolved. Per germline, CDR1 MDHEN and CDR2 SYDVKM. The V gene lost 6 bases and the J gene lost 7 bases, with 9 bases spanning the gap. The CDR3 spans 12 residues. CDR3 bases: TGTGCCAGCAGAAGGCCGTCTGAAAAACTGTTTTTT. It yields the protein CASRRPSEKLFF.

The chain links TRBV28 to TRBJ2-1; D unresolved. This CDR3 has 15 amino acids. The ends were cut back, 3 bases at V and 6 bases at J, with 15 bases in the middle. CDR1 MDHEN and CDR2 SYDVKM come from the germline V gene. In DNA form, the CDR3 reads TGTGCCAGCAGTTTGAGCCGGATCGCTGCCAATGAGCAGTTCTTC. Its translation: CASSLSRIAANEQFF.

There are a few counts of this clonotype. Written as DNA, the CDR3 is TGTGCCAGCAGCGTAGCTACGGGGGGAGGGCAAGATACGCAGTATTTT. It yields the protein CASSVATGGGQDTQYF. The chain has TRBV9 and TRBJ2-3; 7 bases align to TRBD2. The germline V gene has CDR1 SGDLS and CDR2 YYNGEE. The J segment lost 5 bases and the V segment lost 0 bases, leaving 9 bases of the junction unmatched. The CDR3 has 16 residues.

V and J are TRBV7-6 and TRBJ2-5, with D possibly being TRBD2 (5 bases). The germline gives CDR1 SGHVS, CDR2 FNYEAQ. This CDR3 is built from 14 residues. V lost 2 bases and J lost 1, with 8 bases in between. CDR3 DNA: TGTGCCAGCAGCTTACTGACTACCCAAGAGACCCAGTACTTC. It encodes CASSLLTTQETQYF. The full variable domain, rest sourced from reference TRBV7-6 and TRBJ2-5, is GAGVSQSPRYKVTKRGQDVALRCDPISGHVSLYWYRQALGQGPEFLTYFNYEAQQDKSGLPNDRFSAERPEGSISTLTIQRTEQRDSAMYRCASSLLTTQETQYFGPGTRLLVL.

The gene calls are TRBV10-3 and TRBJ1-1; D gene ambiguous. There are 17 residues in the CDR3. Trimming took off 1 base at V and 2 bases at J, with 17 bases between the two ends. Looked up from germline, CDR1 is ENHRY and CDR2 is SYGVKD. The CDR3 loop is CAISELAIIFGNTEAFF. The DNA for the CDR3 is TGTGCCATCAGTGAGTTAGCTATAATCTTCGGAAACACTGAAGCTTTCTTT.

This chain links TRBV18 with TRBJ2-3, with D possibly being TRBD2 (6 bases). The germline gives CDR1 KGHSH, CDR2 LQKENI. The V end lost 4 bases, the J end lost 0 bases, and 23 bases lay between the germline ends. There are 19 residues in the CDR3. CDR3 protein: CASSRSPSWGDSSTDTQYF. The CDR3 DNA reads as TGTGCCAGCTCACGATCACCGAGTTGGGGGGACTCTAGCACAGATACGCAGTATTTT.

This chain uses TRBV5-1 with TRBJ2-2; TRBD1 matches at 7 bases. Germline V gene lookup returns CDR1 SGHRS and CDR2 YFSETQ. V lost 7 bases to trimming and J lost 1 base; unmatched junction nucleotides: 7. The CDR3 sequence is 15 residues long. This CDR3 reads CASLDGTENTGELFF. CDR3 coding DNA: TGCGCCAGCCTTGATGGGACAGAGAACACCGGGGAGCTGTTTTTT.

This clonotype was observed at least ten times. This sequence joins TRBV5-1 and TRBJ2-5; 13 bases fit TRBD2. J lost 2 bases, V lost 0 bases, and 1 base had no gene match. This CDR3 is 16 amino acids long. Looked up from germline, CDR1 is SGHRS and CDR2 is YFSETQ. CDR3 region: CASSLVGLAGQETQYF. The CDR3 DNA reads as TGCGCCAGCAGCTTGGTGGGACTAGCGGGACAAGAGACCCAGTACTTC. The full variable domain, completed using reference TRBV5-1 and TRBJ2-5, is KAGVTQTPRYLIKTRGQQVTLSCSPISGHRSVSWYQQTPGQGLQFLFEYFSETQRNKGNFPGRFSGRQFSNSRSEMNVSTLELGDSALYLCASSLVGLAGQETQYFGPGTRLLVL.

V gene TRBV4-1 combines with J gene TRBJ2-3; 7 bases match TRBD2. The CDR3 is made up of 16 amino acids. Losses at the gene ends were 0 bases for V and 1 base for J; bases not matched to a gene: 4. CDR1 is MGHRA and CDR2 is YSYEKL in the germline V gene. The DNA of the CDR3 is TGCGCCAGCAGCCAAGAATCTGGGGGGGGCACAGATACGCAGTATTTT. It specifies CASSQESGGGTDTQYF.

The gene calls are TRBV29-1 and TRBJ2-1, with D unclear. This CDR3 spans 11 amino acids. Trimming cost V 7 bases and J 4 bases, with 8 bases left between them. Germline CDR1 and CDR2: SQVTM and ANQGSEA. For the CDR3, the DNA is TGCAGCGCATTCCTTTACAATGAGCAGTTCTTC. This sequence encodes CSAFLYNEQFF.

There are a few counts of this clonotype. Germline and junction disagree at one end, which may indicate a read error. V gene TRBV7-2 combines with J gene TRBJ2-3, with 11 nucleotides matching TRBD2. The CDR3 totals 16 residues. Germline CDR1 reads SGHTA; CDR2 reads FQGNSA. CDR3 nucleotides: TGTGTCAGCACCGAATTAGCGGGAGGGCCAACAGATACGCGGTATTTT. It yields the protein CVSTELAGGPTDTRYF.

The V call is TRBV7-9, the J call TRBJ2-7; 9 bases fit TRBD1. The CDR3 spans 18 residues. Germline V gives CDR1 SEHNR, CDR2 FQNEAQ (reference sequence). With V trimmed by 5 bases and J by 2 bases, 16 bases remained unmatched. CDR3 in DNA: TGTGCCAGCAGCCCGCGGGACAGGGTGATGGAATCCCCCTACGAGCAGTACTTC. Amino acid sequence: CASSPRDRVMESPYEQYF.

The V gene is TRBV29-1, the J gene TRBJ2-3; a weak D match, TRBD2 (6 bases). This CDR3 contains 16 residues. V was pared by 5 bases and J by 4 bases, with 22 bases between. Germline values: CDR1 SQVTM, CDR2 ANQGSEA. In nucleotides, the CDR3 is TGCAGCGTTTGGAAAGGGGCAGGGAGGCCTCCAGATACGCAGTATTTT. Its protein is CSVWKGAGRPPDTQYF.

The chain links TRBV27 to TRBJ2-7, with 7 bases fitting TRBD1. Germline CDR1 is MNHEY and CDR2 is SMNVEV (reference sequence). V trimming: 6 bases; J trimming: 0 bases; junction bases outside the gene matches: 14. There are 17 residues in the CDR3. In nucleotides, the CDR3 is TGTGCCAGCAGCCCTACCCCAGGGGGATCCTCCTCCTACGAGCAGTACTTC. Protein sequence: CASSPTPGGSSSYEQYF.

This clonotype was observed a few times. This chain joins TRBV10-2 and TRBJ1-1; 7 positions match TRBD1. Per the germline V gene, CDR1 is WSHSY and CDR2 is SAAADI. Losses at the gene ends were 6 bases for V and 4 bases for J; bases not matched to a gene: 2. This CDR3 spans 12 amino acids. In DNA form, the CDR3 reads TGCGCCAGCAGGACAGGGCTCACTGAAGCTTTCTTT. Amino acid sequence: CASRTGLTEAFF.

This clonotype was observed many times. The rearrangement uses TRBV4-1 and TRBJ2-5; D may be TRBD1 or TRBD2 (5 bases each). V lost 0 bases to trimming and J lost 4 bases, with 6 bases between them. The CDR3 has 13 residues. Germline V gene sequence: CDR1 MGHRA, CDR2 YSYEKL. The DNA for the CDR3 is TGCGCCAGCAGCCAAGATGGGGGAGAGACCCAGTACTTC. This sequence encodes CASSQDGGETQYF.

This clonotype has only a few counts. The chain couples TRBV11-1 to TRBJ2-5, with D possibly matching TRBD2 (5 bases). The germline V gene has CDR1 SGHAT and CDR2 FQDESV (reference sequence). The CDR3 covers 14 residues. The germline V and J ends were trimmed by 1 base and 5 bases, with 11 bases remaining between them. The CDR3 DNA is TGTGCCAGCAGCTTAGAGCCGGGATGGGAGACCCAGTACTTC. Protein sequence: CASSLEPGWETQYF. Combining the CDR3 with reference TRBV11-1 and TRBJ2-5 gives the whole variable domain EAEVAQSPRYKITEKSQAVAFWCDPISGHATLYWYRQILGQGPELLVQFQDESVVDDSQLPKDRFSAERLKGVDSTLKIQPAELGDSAMYLCASSLEPGWETQYFGPGTRLLVL.

The CDR3 sequence: CSAQVATANSYEQYF. The CDR3 bases are TGCAGTGCCCAGGTTGCGACAGCGAACTCCTACGAGCAGTACTTC. The chain combines TRBV20-1 with TRBJ2-7, with a possible D match to TRBD1 (5 bases). Germline V gives CDR1 DFQATT, CDR2 SNEGSKA (reference sequence). Between the trimmed V and J ends, which lost 6 bases and 0 bases, there was a span of 18 bases. The CDR3 spans 15 residues.

This clonotype was found a few times. V usage is TRBV3-1 and J usage is TRBJ2-6, with D perhaps TRBD1 (5 bases). Trimming took 6 bases from V and 1 from J, leaving 13 bases between them. Germline V CDR1 and CDR2: LGHDT, YNNKEL (reference sequence). The CDR3 runs 16 residues. CDR3 bases: TGTGCCAGCAGTCCCAGGGAAGGGTCTGGGGCCAACGTCCTGACTTTC. Translation gives CASSPREGSGANVLTF.

The chain carries TRBV29-1 and TRBJ2-7; TRBD1 agrees at 9 bases. Germline lookup yields CDR1 SQVTM and CDR2 ANQGSEA. This CDR3 spans 13 amino acids. With V trimmed by 5 bases and J by 2 bases, 4 bases remained unmatched. The CDR3 spells CSVRRDRAYEQYF. CDR3 DNA: TGCAGCGTTAGACGGGACAGGGCCTACGAGCAGTACTTC.